One T cell receptor (beta chain) is described in this entry. It has no known antigen specificity. Per-base quality was not reported, and no clone a single base away is much larger than it. These data belong to a study of blood T cell repertoires in COVID-19 (TCRdb year 2020). Turning to the overall study: Collaborator samples came from the United States, Italy and Spain and covered acute and convalescent phases of COVID-19. The prospective study material was composed of cDNA or gDNA derived from T cells, B-cell-depleted T cells, or PBMCs. Deeply sampled blood TCRbeta repertoires from subjects exposed to, actively infected with, or recovered from COVID-19 were included in the dataset. A freely available public database, intended as a resource for researchers studying the immune response to SARS-CoV-2, is where the repertoires were released. Samples were obtained from the ongoing ImmuneRACE study (first 160 participants) and from 1,000 to 1,500 subjects provided by 6 global collaborators. The sample metadata nearly always contained a de-identified subject ID, COVID-19 status, age in years and sex. Where available, HLA class I and class II types were taken from metadata supplied by the sample provider and were not determined by assay-based typing.

The CDR3 covers 15 residues, taking in both the cysteine and the phenylalanine. CDR3 DNA only is kept here, 45 bases in frame from base 1. Reading the germline V gene gives CDR1 SGHDN and CDR2 FVKESK. At the junction V is shortened by 6 bases and J by 3 bases; bases outside the gene matches: 7. TCRbeta CDR3 regions were amplified from genomic DNA using the immunoSEQ Assay, a bias-controlled multiplex PCR. For the original study's pipeline: Within the assay, amplification of reference gene primers was used to estimate how many nucleated cells each sample contained. Sequence reads were collapsed and filtered to measure the absolute abundance of every unique TCRbeta CDR3 rearrangement. For each sample, productive Simpson clonality was calculated by taking the square root of Simpson's diversity index across productive rearrangements. TCRdb retrieved this table from immuneACCESS and kept in-frame rearrangements only. Not all clones are present; in checked studies, unresolved V genes account for under half, and no reason is known for the remainder. V, J and clone size were drawn from that table, and D and trimming were deduced from the DNA. This sample is represented by around 200,000 clones; about 83% of them were singletons. Clones ranked in the top ten supply about 1% of the sample.

Samples from volunteer blood donors who had recovered from COVID-19 were contributed by a second Seattle source. Whole blood was collected in K2EDTA tubes by collaborating institutions according to the institutions' own protocols. For TCRbeta analysis, collaborators shipped samples in one of three forms: frozen whole blood, isolated PBMCs, or DNA extracted from either of those sample types. Paper-wide results and their limitations: How much clinical and demographic metadata was included differed by source and by participant, and the metadata was provided uncurated.

This receptor was identified in a woman between 18 and 30 years old who had recovered from COVID-19. The chain is encoded by TRBV14 joined to TRBJ2-5; a stretch of 10 junction bases matches TRBD1. The specimen sequenced was peripheral blood. The sequenced DNA is TGTGCCAGCAGATTTACCGGGACAGGGGAAGAGACCCAGTACTTC. It specifies CASRFTGTGEETQYF. Joined to the reference TRBV14 and TRBJ2-5 proteins, this CDR3 gives the full variable domain: EAGVTQFPSHSVIEKGQTVTLRCDPISGHDNLYWYRRVMGKEIKFLLHFVKESKQDESGMPNNRFLAERTGGTYSTLKVQPAELEDSGVYFCASRFTGTGEETQYFGPGTRLLVL.